The rows below give T cell receptor beta chains drawn from one sample of a study of cytomegalovirus exposure and HLA in healthy donors. Clones were read by immunoSEQ multiplex PCR, and TCRdb kept only the in-frame ones, dropping some. The sample carries some 190,000 clones, 70% to 80% recorded once. The source material was PBMCs. Receptors were obtained from a woman aged 45-65 years in good health and CMV-seronegative. The CDR3 runs from the conserved cysteine through the conserved F or W.

j_call v_call cdr3_aa
TRBJ2-2 TRBV10-3 CAILEGRTGELFF
TRBJ2-2 TRBV7-9 CASSLVSGSFTGELFF
TRBJ2-2 TRBV11-1 CASSLELYGELFF
TRBJ2-5 TRBV29-1 CSVDRGTQETQYF
TRBJ2-1 TRBV9 CASSLTGNEQFF
TRBJ2-3 TRBV5-4 CASNRDGKGGTDTQYF
TRBJ1-1 TRBV7-9 CASSRLTGGTEAFF
TRBJ1-2 TRBV7-2 CASSLFLAGGNYGYTF
TRBJ1-2 TRBV28 CASSLFRDGYTF
TRBJ2-7 TRBV7-3 CASSSNPGQTRRYF
TRBJ1-5 TRBV27 CASGGQNSNQPQHF
TRBJ1-2 TRBV4-3 CASSQDQGNYGYTF
TRBJ2-5 TRBV4-3 CASSHASGRFETQYF
TRBJ1-1 TRBV18 CASSVARALLMLNTEAFF
TRBJ1-6 TRBV6-1 CASSEGGGGSYNSPLHF
TRBJ2-1 TRBV11-2 CASSLDRLAGGNGRNEQFF
TRBJ1-2 TRBV6-5 CASSYSENYGYTF
TRBJ2-7 TRBV27 CASSLAGVSYEQYF
TRBJ2-1 TRBV6-1 CASSDLEGFEQFF
TRBJ2-1 TRBV6-1 CASSEVPLASRVGEQFF
TRBJ1-5 TRBV7-8 CASSPQGGQPQHF
TRBJ1-3 TRBV30 CAWSSTGGSGNTIYF
TRBJ1-2 TRBV4-1 CASTSPGEDYGYTF
TRBJ2-5 TRBV5-6 CASSRQGWQETQYF
TRBJ1-2 TRBV5-8 CASSLTGYGYTF
TRBJ2-1 TRBV6-4 CASSVAGGRNEQFF
NA TRBV7-9 CASSLAGHRSSYEQYF
TRBJ1-4 TRBV19 CASSPGDIEKLFF
TRBJ1-1 TRBV14 CASSQDRQGFAMNTEAFF
TRBJ1-2 TRBV10-3 CAISESAGGYTF
TRBJ1-1 TRBV9 CASSVEPGRNTEAFF
TRBJ1-2 TRBV9 CASSVAGGSPNYGYTF
TRBJ2-7 TRBV19 CASSIDSRPGGYEQYF
TRBJ1-5 TRBV7-9 CASSLGGEPQHF
TRBJ2-1 TRBV5-1 CASSLAGGTYNEQFF
TRBJ2-6 TRBV13 CASSLTGFGANVLTF
TRBJ1-1 TRBV6-5 CASTLDRADTEAFF
TRBJ2-7 TRBV6-1 CASSGGGTSGTYEQYF
TRBJ2-3 TRBV9 CASGYGTLSTDTQYF
TRBJ1-2 TRBV10-3 CAISESLGSQGYTF
TRBJ1-5 TRBV7-9 CASSLGQGANNQPQHF
TRBJ1-5 TRBV6-6 CASSYRDQPQHF
TRBJ2-2 TRBV5-1 CASSPWTGGLSGELFF
TRBJ2-7 TRBV7-6 CASSLGAYEQYF
TRBJ2-7 TRBV4-1 CASSRQLANEQYF
TRBJ1-5 TRBV28 CASSFFRGRNQPQHF
TRBJ1-5 TRBV11-2 CASSLSGSNQPQHF
NA TRBV6-5 CASSYSQGTYEQYF
TRBJ1-1 TRBV6-5 CASSFWREDTEAFF
TRBJ2-7 TRBV28 CASSLFLGTSVPSEQYF
TRBJ1-2 TRBV4-3 CASSQDGRRRDYTF
TRBJ2-5 TRBV10-3 CATGARLAGEREEETQYF
TRBJ1-5 TRBV9 CASSVTGQLGQPQHF
TRBJ2-3 TRBV2 CASSEAAGYLDTQYF
TRBJ2-1 TRBV19 CSGLESYNEQFF